The 24 T cell receptor beta chains below come from one sample, sequenced in a study of T cells in Graves' hyperthyroidism and ophthalmopathy. RNA transcripts provided the source from which TCR beta CDR3 regions were amplified. Carried out on the TCR CDR3, a first-round RT-PCR used the HTBI primer set. TCRdb reanalysed the multiplex PCR reads using MiXCR and keeps one entry per CDR3 protein. The profile shows some 530,000 distinct CDR3 sequences, 22% of them singletons. Sequencing was done on a sample of blood. These receptors came from a woman in her sixties or seventies with Graves' ophthalmopathy.

The rearrangement joins TRBV3-1 to TRBJ2-5; D uncertain. CDR1 LGHDT and CDR2 YNNKEL come from the germline V gene (reference sequence). The V end lost 1 base, the J end lost 2 bases, and 8 bases lay between the germline ends. The CDR3 consists of 14 residues. The CDR3 DNA reads TGTGCCAGCAGCCAAGTTTTCCAACAAGAGACCCAGTACTTC. Amino acid sequence: CASSQVFQQETQYF.

Turning to this clonotype: A read error may account for a junction end that differs from germline. This chain links TRBV7-8 with TRBJ2-7; D unresolved. Per germline, CDR1 SGHVS and CDR2 FQNEAQ. CDR3 length equals 13 residues. Here the CDR3 reads CVSSPTVPYEQYF. The CDR3 nucleotides read TGTGTCAGCAGCCCGACGGTTCCCTACGAGCAGTACTTC.

V is TRBV5-6 and J is TRBJ1-2; D is unclear. The CDR3 has 14 amino acids. V dropped 0 bases and J dropped 2 bases, with 8 bases sitting between them. Germline V CDR1 and CDR2: SGHDT, YYEEEE. The CDR3 DNA reads TGTGCCAGCAGCTTGGCGGGCAGGAACTATGGCTACACCTTC. The encoded protein is CASSLAGRNYGYTF.

This clonotype was observed once. The chain combines TRBV30 with TRBJ2-1; TRBD2 aligns across 7 bases. There are 12 residues in the CDR3. The V gene end was trimmed by 2 bases and the J gene end by 15 bases; junction bases not matched to a gene: 10. In germline, CDR1 is GTSNPN, CDR2 SVGIG (reference sequence). CDR3 nucleotide sequence: TGTGCCTGGAGTTTTACCCGGGAGGACCTGTTCTTC. Protein: CAWSFTREDLFF.

V gene TRBV20-1 combines with J gene TRBJ2-3, with 10 nucleotides matching TRBD2. CDR1 and CDR2 from the germline V gene are DFQATT and SNEGSKA (reference sequence). This CDR3 contains 15 residues. Trimming took 3 bases from V and 6 from J; bases not matched to a gene: 9. The CDR3, as DNA: TGCAGTGCTAGCCGAGCGGTAGCGGGAGGTGATACGCAGTATTTT. This codes for CSASRAVAGGDTQYF.

This clonotype appeared a few times. CDR3 nucleotides: TGTGCCAGCAGTCCCACTAGCGGGAGGGAGCTGTTTTTT. This encodes CASSPTSGRELFF. The chain has TRBV6-1 and TRBJ2-2; 10 bases map to TRBD2. Trimming removed 5 bases from V and 9 bases from J; junction bases left unmatched: 3. CDR3 length: 13 residues. Germline-derived CDR1 and CDR2 are MNHNS and SASEGT.

This clonotype was observed a few times. The chain joins TRBV13 to TRBJ2-6, with D uncertain. The V gene lost 5 bases and the J gene lost 4 bases, with 15 bases spanning the gap. The germline CDR1 and CDR2 sequences are PRHDT and FYEKMQ (reference sequence). The CDR3 is 16 residues long. CDR3 in amino acids: CASSPGPATGANVLTF. The CDR3 nucleotides are TGTGCCAGCAGCCCCGGCCCAGCCACAGGGGCCAACGTCCTGACTTTC.

This rearrangement joins TRBV7-2 to TRBJ1-1; TRBD1 matches at 9 bases. V was clipped by 3 bases and J by 1 base; unmatched bases: 6. CDR1 and CDR2 (germline): SGHTA, FQGNSA. The CDR3 extends over 16 amino acids. CDR3 sequence (DNA): TGTGCCAGCAGCTTTGAGGGGACAGGGCGGAACACTGAAGCTTTCTTT. Amino acid sequence: CASSFEGTGRNTEAFF.

This clonotype was observed at least ten times. The chain combines TRBV5-1 with TRBJ1-1; 8 bases are a match to TRBD1. In germline, CDR1 is SGHRS, CDR2 YFSETQ. The CDR3 is 14 amino acids. The trim removed 4 bases at V and 3 bases at J, leaving 5 bases unmatched. The CDR3 DNA reads as TGCGCCAGCAGCAAAACAGGGGGGGACACTGAAGCTTTCTTT. This codes for CASSKTGGDTEAFF.

This clonotype was observed a handful of times. The CDR3 sequence is CATSEGTQPQHF. Written as DNA, the CDR3 is TGTGCCACCAGTGAAGGGACTCAGCCCCAGCATTTT. The V call is TRBV24-1, the J call TRBJ1-5; the D gene is possibly TRBD1 (5 bases). Germline-derived CDR1 and CDR2 are KGHDR and SFDVKD. V lost 4 bases and J lost 6, with 6 bases in between. CDR3 length: 12 residues.

This clonotype was observed a handful of times. The CDR3 nucleotides read TGTGCCAGCAGTCGGGACAGGCCGAACACCGGGGAGCTGTTTTTT. Residues: CASSRDRPNTGELFF. This sequence joins TRBV6-1 and TRBJ2-2; 8 bases fit TRBD1. The germline gives CDR1 MNHNS, CDR2 SASEGT. The CDR3 runs 15 residues. The trim removed 5 bases at V and 0 bases at J, leaving 2 bases unmatched.

The chain joins TRBV5-1 to TRBJ1-5; no firm D call. The CDR3 is 13 amino acids. Germline V gene lookup returns CDR1 SGHRS and CDR2 YFSETQ. Trimming cost V 1 base and J 6 bases, with 8 bases left between them. This CDR3 reads CASSLRWGQPQHF. CDR3 nucleotide sequence: TGCGCCAGCAGCTTGCGATGGGGTCAGCCCCAGCATTTT.

The V call is TRBV19, the J call TRBJ2-3, with unresolved D. Per germline, CDR1 LNHDA and CDR2 SQIVND (reference sequence). Deletions cut 8 bases from V and 4 bases from J, with 13 bases between. The CDR3 totals 13 residues. The CDR3 spells CASRNSGSDTQYF. For the CDR3, the DNA is TGTGCCAGTCGCAACTCGGGCTCAGATACGCAGTATTTT. Drawing the rest from reference TRBV19 and TRBJ2-3, the complete variable domain is DGGITQSPKYLFRKEGQNVTLSCEQNLNHDAMYWYRQDPGQGLRLIYYSQIVNDFQKGDIAEGYSVSREKKESFPLTVTSAQKNPTAFYLCASRNSGSDTQYFGPGTRLTVL.

This clonotype was detected only a few times. This rearrangement joins TRBV11-2 to TRBJ1-6, with D maybe TRBD1 (6 bases). The V end lost 4 bases, the J end lost 3 bases, and 10 bases lay between the germline ends. The CDR3 runs to 15 residues. Germline CDR1 and CDR2: SGHAT and FQNNGV. In DNA form, the CDR3 reads TGTGCCAGCAGCTCCGGACAGTTCTATAATTCACCCCTCCACTTT. This codes for CASSSGQFYNSPLHF.

At least ten counts were recorded for this clonotype. V gene TRBV11-2 combines with J gene TRBJ2-3; tentatively, D is TRBD2 (5 bases). This CDR3 is built from 18 residues. Between the trimmed V and J ends, which lost 3 bases and 0 bases, there was a span of 19 bases. In germline, CDR1 is SGHAT, CDR2 FQNNGV. The CDR3 loop is CASSFSEVTFPSTDTQYF. The CDR3 coding sequence is TGTGCCAGCAGCTTTTCGGAGGTCACATTCCCGAGCACAGATACGCAGTATTTT.

This chain joins TRBV3-1 and TRBJ2-1; D remains unclear. The V end was cut by 6 bases, the J end by 0 bases, with 15 bases between. Germline CDR1 is LGHDT and CDR2 is YNNKEL (reference sequence). The CDR3 contains 16 residues. The CDR3 reads CASSQHDLSSYNEQFF. In DNA form, the CDR3 reads TGTGCCAGCAGTCAACACGACCTGAGCTCCTACAATGAGCAGTTCTTC.

This clonotype appeared a few times. The V and J genes are TRBV12-3 or TRBV12-4 and TRBJ2-7, with D possibly being TRBD2 (5 bases). The V gene lost 6 bases and the J gene lost 4 bases, with 10 bases spanning the gap. This CDR3 spans 12 amino acids. CDR3 loop: CASRERRYEQYF. The DNA for the CDR3 is TGTGCCAGCAGGGAGCGGCGTTACGAGCAGTACTTC.

The table lists this clonotype with a few counts. The rearrangement uses TRBV7-9 and TRBJ2-5; D perhaps matches TRBD1 (5 bases). Per germline, CDR1 SEHNR and CDR2 FQNEAQ (reference sequence). V was cut by 1 base and J by 4 bases, with 10 bases left in between. The CDR3 contains 14 residues. The CDR3: CASSLEGMGETQYF. CDR3 sequence (DNA): TGTGCCAGCAGCTTAGAGGGGATGGGAGAGACCCAGTACTTC.

The gene calls are TRBV14 and TRBJ1-1, with TRBD1 identical over 8 bases. This CDR3 contains 16 residues. J was trimmed by 5 bases and V by 3 bases; bases with no gene match: 11. CDR1 SGHDN and CDR2 FVKESK come from the germline V gene. The CDR3 loop is CASSHLGHRGGTEAFF. CDR3 bases: TGTGCCAGCAGCCACCTTGGCCACAGGGGGGGAACTGAAGCTTTCTTT.

Ten or more counts support this clonotype. One end of the junction fails to match germline, which may point to a read error. The chain carries TRBV3-1 and TRBJ2-1, with a weak D call TRBD1 (5 bases). The CDR3 consists of 14 residues. In germline, CDR1 is LGHDT, CDR2 YNNKEL (reference sequence). The CDR3 nucleotides read TGTGCCAGCAGCGTAGGGGAATCCTTCAATGAGCAGTTCTTC. Translation gives CASSVGESFNEQFF.

The chain links TRBV29-1 to TRBJ2-7, with D possibly being TRBD2 (6 bases). This CDR3 is built from 14 residues. V was trimmed by 4 bases and J by 4 bases, leaving 17 bases between them. Germline CDR1 reads SQVTM; CDR2 reads ANQGSEA. The CDR3 is CSVGNPGLGYEQYF. CDR3 DNA: TGCAGCGTTGGAAATCCGGGACTCGGTTACGAGCAGTACTTC.

This clonotype has at least ten counts. The chain uses TRBV7-2 and TRBJ1-1; D gene ambiguous. The CDR3 is made up of 14 amino acids. Looked up from germline, CDR1 is SGHTA and CDR2 is FQGNSA. The V gene lost 3 bases and the J gene lost 0 bases, with 8 bases spanning the gap. This CDR3 reads CASSLLGMNTEAFF. The CDR3 coding sequence is TGTGCCAGCAGCTTGCTGGGCATGAACACTGAAGCTTTCTTT.

This sequence joins TRBV7-3 and TRBJ2-2; D ambiguous. The ends were cut back, 4 bases at V and 7 bases at J, with 10 bases in the middle. The CDR3 has 13 amino acids. From germline, CDR1 is SGHTA and CDR2 FQGTGA. The DNA of the CDR3 is TGTGCCAGCAGCTCCCGACTGGGCGGGGAGCTGTTTTTT. Translating it yields CASSSRLGGELFF.

The chain combines TRBV6-2 or TRBV6-3 with TRBJ2-1, with 8 bases matching TRBD2. From germline, CDR1 is MNHEY and CDR2 SVGEGT. The ends lost 2 bases at V and 3 bases at J; junction bases unmatched: 6. The CDR3 covers 16 residues. CDR3 in DNA: TGTGCCAGCAGTTACACTAGCGGAACTTACTACAATGAGCAGTTCTTC. It yields the protein CASSYTSGTYYNEQFF.